This T cell receptor beta chain was sequenced in a study of early T cells in non-severe SARS-CoV-2 infection. TCRdb reanalysed the 5' RACE reads using MiXCR and keeps one entry per CDR3 protein. The profile shows about 97,000 distinct CDR3 sequences, 11% of them singletons. The sample was whole blood, taken at baseline. This TCR was recovered from an adult who was a healthcare worker with PCR-confirmed SARS-CoV-2 infection or an uninfected control (not recorded which).

The CDR3 coding sequence is TGTGCCAGCAGCTTAAACAGGGGTGGCACAGATACGCAGTATTTT. Translated, it gives CASSLNRGGTDTQYF. The genes are TRBV11-3 and TRBJ2-3; TRBD1 matches at 7 bases. The J segment lost 1 base and the V segment lost 2 bases, leaving 3 bases of the junction unmatched. The CDR3 is 15 amino acids. The germline CDR1 and CDR2 sequences are SGHNT and YENEEA.